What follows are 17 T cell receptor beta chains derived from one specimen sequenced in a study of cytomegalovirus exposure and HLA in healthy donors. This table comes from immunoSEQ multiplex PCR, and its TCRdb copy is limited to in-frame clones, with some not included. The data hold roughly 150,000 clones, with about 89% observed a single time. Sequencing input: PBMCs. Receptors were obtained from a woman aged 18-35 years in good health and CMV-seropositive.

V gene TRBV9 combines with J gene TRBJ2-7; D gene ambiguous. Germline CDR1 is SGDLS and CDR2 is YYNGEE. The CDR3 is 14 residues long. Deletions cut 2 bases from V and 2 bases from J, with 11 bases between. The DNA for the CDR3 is TGTGCCAGCAGCGTCGAGCCCTTAACCTACGAGCAGTACTTC. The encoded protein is CASSVEPLTYEQYF. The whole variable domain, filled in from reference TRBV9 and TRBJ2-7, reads DSGVTQTPKHLITATGQRVTLRCSPRSGDLSVYWYQQSLDQGLQFLIQYYNGEERAKGNILERFSAQQFPDLHSELNLSSLELGDSALYFCASSVEPLTYEQYFGPGTRLTVT.

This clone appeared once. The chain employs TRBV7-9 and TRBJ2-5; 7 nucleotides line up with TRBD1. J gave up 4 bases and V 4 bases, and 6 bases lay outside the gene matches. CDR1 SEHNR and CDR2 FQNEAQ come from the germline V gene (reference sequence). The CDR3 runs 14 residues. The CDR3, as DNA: TGTGCCAGCAGCTCTATGGACAGGTCAGAGACCCAGTACTTC. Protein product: CASSSMDRSETQYF. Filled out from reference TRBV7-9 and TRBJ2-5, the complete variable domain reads DTGVSQNPRHKITKRGQNVTFRCDPISEHNRLYWYRQTLGQGPEFLTYFQNEAQLEKSRLLSDRFSAERPKGSFSTLEIQRTEQGDSAMYLCASSSMDRSETQYFGPGTRLLVL.

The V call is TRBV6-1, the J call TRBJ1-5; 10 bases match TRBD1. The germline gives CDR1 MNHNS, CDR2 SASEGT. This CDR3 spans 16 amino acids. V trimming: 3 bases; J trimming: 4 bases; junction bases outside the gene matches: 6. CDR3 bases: TGTGCCAGCAGTGAGGGACAGGGGTTTAGTAATCAGCCCCAGCATTTT. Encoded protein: CASSEGQGFSNQPQHF.

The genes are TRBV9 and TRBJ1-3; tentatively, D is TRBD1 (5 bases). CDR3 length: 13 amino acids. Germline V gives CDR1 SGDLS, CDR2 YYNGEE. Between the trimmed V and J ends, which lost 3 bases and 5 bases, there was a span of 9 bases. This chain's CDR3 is CASSGGDRNTIYF. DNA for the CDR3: TGTGCCAGCAGCGGGGGGGATCGAAACACCATATATTTT.

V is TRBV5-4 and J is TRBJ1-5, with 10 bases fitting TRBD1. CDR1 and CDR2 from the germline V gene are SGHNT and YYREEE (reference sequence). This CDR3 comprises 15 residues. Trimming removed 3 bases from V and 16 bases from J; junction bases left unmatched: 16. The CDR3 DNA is TGTGCCAGCAGCTCGGGCGGGGACAGGGGCCAAAAACAACATTTT. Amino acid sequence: CASSSGGDRGQKQHF.

The DNA for the CDR3 is TGTGCCAGCAGCGTAGAAGGGCCAGGGGAGACCCAGTACTTC. Translating gives CASSVEGPGETQYF. The chain couples TRBV9 to TRBJ2-5, with a tentative D call TRBD1 (5 bases). Germline lookup yields CDR1 SGDLS and CDR2 YYNGEE. The V end lost 0 bases, the J end lost 5 bases, and 11 bases lay between the germline ends. The CDR3 sequence is 14 residues long.

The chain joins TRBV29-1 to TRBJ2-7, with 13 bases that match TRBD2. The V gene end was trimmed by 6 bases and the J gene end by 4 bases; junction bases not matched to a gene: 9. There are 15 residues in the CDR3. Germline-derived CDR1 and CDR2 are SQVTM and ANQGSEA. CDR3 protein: CSVAVGLAGVYEQYF. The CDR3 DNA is TGCAGCGTCGCCGTCGGACTAGCGGGAGTATACGAGCAGTACTTC.

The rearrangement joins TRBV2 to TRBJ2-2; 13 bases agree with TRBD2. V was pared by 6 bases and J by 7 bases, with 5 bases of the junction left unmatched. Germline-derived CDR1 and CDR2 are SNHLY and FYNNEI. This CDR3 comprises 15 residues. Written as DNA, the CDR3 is TGTGCCAGCAGCGAACTAGCGGGAGGGCACGGGGAGCTGTTTTTT. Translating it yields CASSELAGGHGELFF. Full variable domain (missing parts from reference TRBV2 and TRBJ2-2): EPEVTQTPSHQVTQMGQEVILRCVPISNHLYFYWYRQILGQKVEFLVSFYNNEISEKSEIFDDQFSVERPDGSNFTLKIRSTKLEDSAMYFCASSELAGGHGELFFGEGSRLTVL.

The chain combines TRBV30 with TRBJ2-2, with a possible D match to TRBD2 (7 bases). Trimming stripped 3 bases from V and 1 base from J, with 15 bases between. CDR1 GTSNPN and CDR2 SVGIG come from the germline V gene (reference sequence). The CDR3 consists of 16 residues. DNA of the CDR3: TGTGCCTGGAGGAAGGGGGGGAGGTGGAACACCGGGGAGCTGTTTTTT. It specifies CAWRKGGRWNTGELFF.

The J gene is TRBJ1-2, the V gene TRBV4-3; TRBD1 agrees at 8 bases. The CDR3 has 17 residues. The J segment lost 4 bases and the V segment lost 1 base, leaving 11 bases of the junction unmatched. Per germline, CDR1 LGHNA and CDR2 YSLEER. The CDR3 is CASSQVLRTGSVYGYTF. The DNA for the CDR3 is TGCGCCAGCAGCCAAGTTCTTCGGACAGGGAGCGTCTATGGCTACACCTTC.

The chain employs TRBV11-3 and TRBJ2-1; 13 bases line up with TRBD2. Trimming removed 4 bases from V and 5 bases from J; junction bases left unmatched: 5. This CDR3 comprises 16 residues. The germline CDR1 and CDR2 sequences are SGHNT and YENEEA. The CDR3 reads CASSSKGTSGDNEQFF. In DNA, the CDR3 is TGTGCCAGCAGCTCTAAAGGGACTAGCGGGGACAATGAGCAGTTCTTC. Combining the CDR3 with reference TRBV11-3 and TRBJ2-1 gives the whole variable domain EAGVVQSPRYKIIEKKQPVAFWCNPISGHNTLYWYLQNLGQGPELLIRYENEEAVDDSQLPKDRFSAERLKGVDSTLKIQPAELGDSAVYLCASSSKGTSGDNEQFFGPGTRLTVL.

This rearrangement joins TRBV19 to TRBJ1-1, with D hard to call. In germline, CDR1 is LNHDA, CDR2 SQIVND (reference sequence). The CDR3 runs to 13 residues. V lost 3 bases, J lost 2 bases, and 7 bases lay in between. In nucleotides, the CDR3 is TGTGCCAGTAGTATCGGGGTTAACACTGAAGCTTTCTTT. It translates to CASSIGVNTEAFF.

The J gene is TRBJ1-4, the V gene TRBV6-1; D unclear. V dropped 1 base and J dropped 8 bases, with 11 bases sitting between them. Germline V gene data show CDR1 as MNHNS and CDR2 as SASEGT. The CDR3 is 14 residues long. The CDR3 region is CASSEVRPKEKLFF. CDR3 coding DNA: TGTGCCAGCAGTGAAGTCAGGCCCAAGGAAAAACTGTTTTTT.

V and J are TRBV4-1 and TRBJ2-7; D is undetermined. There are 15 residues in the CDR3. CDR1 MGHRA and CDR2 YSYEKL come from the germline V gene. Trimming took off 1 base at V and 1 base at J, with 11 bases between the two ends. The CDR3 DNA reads TGCGCCAGCAGCCAAGCCCCTCTGCTATCCTACGAGCAGTACTTC. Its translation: CASSQAPLLSYEQYF.

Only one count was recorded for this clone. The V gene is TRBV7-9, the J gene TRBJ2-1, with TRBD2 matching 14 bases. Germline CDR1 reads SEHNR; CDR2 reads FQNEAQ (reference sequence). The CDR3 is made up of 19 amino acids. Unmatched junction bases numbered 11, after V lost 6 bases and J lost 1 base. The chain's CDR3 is CASSPGTSGSFNSYNEQFF. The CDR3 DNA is TGTGCCAGCAGTCCCGGGACTAGCGGGAGCTTCAATTCCTACAATGAGCAGTTCTTC. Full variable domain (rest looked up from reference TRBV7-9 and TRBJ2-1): DTGVSQNPRHKITKRGQNVTFRCDPISEHNRLYWYRQTLGQGPEFLTYFQNEAQLEKSRLLSDRFSAERPKGSFSTLEIQRTEQGDSAMYLCASSPGTSGSFNSYNEQFFGPGTRLTVL.

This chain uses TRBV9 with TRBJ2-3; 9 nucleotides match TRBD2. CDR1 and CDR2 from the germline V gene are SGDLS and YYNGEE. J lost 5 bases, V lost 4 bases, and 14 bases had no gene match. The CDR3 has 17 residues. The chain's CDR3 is CASSSYTPGLAIDTQYF. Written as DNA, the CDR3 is TGTGCCAGCAGCTCCTACACTCCGGGACTAGCTATAGATACGCAGTATTTT.

CDR3 sequence (DNA): TGTGCCAGCAGCTGGATGACTAGCGGGAGCTCCTACGAGCAGTACTTC. This codes for CASSWMTSGSSYEQYF. The chain employs TRBV11-1 and TRBJ2-7; 12 bases line up with TRBD2. The CDR3 loop spans 16 amino acids. Germline V CDR1 and CDR2: SGHAT, FQDESV (reference sequence). V lost 4 bases and J lost 0; bases outside the gene matches: 4.